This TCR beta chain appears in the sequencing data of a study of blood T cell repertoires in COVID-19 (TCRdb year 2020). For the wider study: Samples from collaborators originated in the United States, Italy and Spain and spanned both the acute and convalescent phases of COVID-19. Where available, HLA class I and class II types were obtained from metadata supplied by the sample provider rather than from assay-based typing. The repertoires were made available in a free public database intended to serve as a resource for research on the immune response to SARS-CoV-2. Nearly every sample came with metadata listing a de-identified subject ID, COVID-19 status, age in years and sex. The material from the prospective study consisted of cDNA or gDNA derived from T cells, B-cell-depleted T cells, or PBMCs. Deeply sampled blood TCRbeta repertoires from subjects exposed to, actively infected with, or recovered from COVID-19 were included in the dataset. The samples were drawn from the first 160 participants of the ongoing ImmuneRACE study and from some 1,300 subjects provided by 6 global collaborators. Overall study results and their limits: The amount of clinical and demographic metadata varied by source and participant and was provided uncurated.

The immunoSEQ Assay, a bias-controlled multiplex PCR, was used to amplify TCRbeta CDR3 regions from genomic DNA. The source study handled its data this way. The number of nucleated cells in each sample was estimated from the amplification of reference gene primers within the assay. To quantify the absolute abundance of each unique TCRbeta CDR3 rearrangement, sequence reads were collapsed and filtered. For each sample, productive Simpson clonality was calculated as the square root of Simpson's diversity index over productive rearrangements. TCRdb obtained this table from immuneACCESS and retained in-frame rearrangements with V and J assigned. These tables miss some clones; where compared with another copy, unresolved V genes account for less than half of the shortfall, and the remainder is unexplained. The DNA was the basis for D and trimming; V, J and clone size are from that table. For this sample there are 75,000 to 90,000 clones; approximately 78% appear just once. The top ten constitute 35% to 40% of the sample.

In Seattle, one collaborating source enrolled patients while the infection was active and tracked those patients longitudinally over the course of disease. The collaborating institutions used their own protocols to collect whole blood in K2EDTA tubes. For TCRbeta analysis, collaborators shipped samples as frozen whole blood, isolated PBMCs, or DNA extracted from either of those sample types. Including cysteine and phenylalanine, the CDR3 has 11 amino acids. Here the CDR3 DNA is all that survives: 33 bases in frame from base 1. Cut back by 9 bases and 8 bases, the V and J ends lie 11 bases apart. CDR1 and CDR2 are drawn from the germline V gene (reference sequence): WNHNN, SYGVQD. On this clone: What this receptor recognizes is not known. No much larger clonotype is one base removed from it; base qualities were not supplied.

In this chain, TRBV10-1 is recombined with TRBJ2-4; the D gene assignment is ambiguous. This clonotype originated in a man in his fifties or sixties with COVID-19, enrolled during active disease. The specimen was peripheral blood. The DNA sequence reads TGCGCCAGGACTTACCGGGACATTCAGTACTTC. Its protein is CARTYRDIQYF.